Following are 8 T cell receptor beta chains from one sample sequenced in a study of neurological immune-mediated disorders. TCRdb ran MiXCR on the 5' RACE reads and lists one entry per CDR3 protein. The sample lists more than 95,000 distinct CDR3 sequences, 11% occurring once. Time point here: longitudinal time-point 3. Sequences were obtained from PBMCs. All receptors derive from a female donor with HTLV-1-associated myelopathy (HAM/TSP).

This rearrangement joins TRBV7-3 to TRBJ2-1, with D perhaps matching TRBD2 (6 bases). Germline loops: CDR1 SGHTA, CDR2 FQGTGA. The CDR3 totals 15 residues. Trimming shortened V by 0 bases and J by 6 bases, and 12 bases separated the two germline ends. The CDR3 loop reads CASSLTGGRGNEQFF. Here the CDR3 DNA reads TGTGCCAGCAGCTTAACGGGGGGACGGGGCAATGAGCAGTTCTTC.

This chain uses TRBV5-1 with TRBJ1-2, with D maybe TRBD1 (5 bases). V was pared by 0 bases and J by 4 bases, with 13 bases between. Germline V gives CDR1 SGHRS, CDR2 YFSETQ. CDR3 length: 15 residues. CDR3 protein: CASSLAGASIYGYTF. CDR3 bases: TGCGCCAGCAGCTTGGCCGGGGCTTCTATCTATGGCTACACCTTC. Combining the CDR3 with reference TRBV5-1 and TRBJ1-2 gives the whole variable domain KAGVTQTPRYLIKTRGQQVTLSCSPISGHRSVSWYQQTPGQGLQFLFEYFSETQRNKGNFPGRFSGRQFSNSRSEMNVSTLELGDSALYLCASSLAGASIYGYTFGSGTRLTVV.

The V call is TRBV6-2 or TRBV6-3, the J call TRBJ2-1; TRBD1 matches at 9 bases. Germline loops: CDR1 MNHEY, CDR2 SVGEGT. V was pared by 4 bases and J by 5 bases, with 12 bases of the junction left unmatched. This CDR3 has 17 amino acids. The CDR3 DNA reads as TGTGCCAGCAGTTCCATAAAGGGACAGGGATATAACAATGAGCAGTTCTTC. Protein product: CASSSIKGQGYNNEQFF.

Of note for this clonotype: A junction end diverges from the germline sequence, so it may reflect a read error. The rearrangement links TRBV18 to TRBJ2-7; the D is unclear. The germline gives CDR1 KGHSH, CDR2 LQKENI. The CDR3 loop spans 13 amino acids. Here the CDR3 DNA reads TGTGCCAGCACACCAGCCATCGACATCGAGCAGTACTTC. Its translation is CASTPAIDIEQYF.

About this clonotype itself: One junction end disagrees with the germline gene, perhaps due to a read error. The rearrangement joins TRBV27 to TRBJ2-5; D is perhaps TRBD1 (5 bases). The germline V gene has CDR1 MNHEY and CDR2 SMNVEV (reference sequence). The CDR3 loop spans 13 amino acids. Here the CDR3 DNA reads TGTGCCAGCAGCTCAGGGTTCGGAAAGACCCTGTACTTC. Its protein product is CASSSGFGKTLYF.

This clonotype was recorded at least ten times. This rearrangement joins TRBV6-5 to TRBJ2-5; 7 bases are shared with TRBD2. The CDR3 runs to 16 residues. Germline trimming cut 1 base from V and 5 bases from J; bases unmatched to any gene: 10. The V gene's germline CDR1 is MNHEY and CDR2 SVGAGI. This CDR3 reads CASSYLKSWGGETQYF. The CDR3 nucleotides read TGTGCCAGCAGTTACTTAAAGTCGTGGGGGGGGGAGACCCAGTACTTC.

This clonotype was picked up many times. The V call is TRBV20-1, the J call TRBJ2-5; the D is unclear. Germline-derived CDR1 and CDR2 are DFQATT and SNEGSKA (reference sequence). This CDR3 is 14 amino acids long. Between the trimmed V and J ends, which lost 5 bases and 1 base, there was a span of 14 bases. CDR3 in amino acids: CSAWASSRQETQYF. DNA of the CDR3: TGCAGTGCTTGGGCTAGTAGTCGCCAAGAGACCCAGTACTTC.

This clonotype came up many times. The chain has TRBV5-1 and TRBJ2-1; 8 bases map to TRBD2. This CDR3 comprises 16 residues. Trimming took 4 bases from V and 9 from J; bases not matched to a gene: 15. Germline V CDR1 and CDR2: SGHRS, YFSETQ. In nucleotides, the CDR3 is TGCGCCAGCAGCCTACCTTCTTCGGGGGGGCCGAGTGAGCAGTTCTTC. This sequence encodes CASSLPSSGGPSEQFF.